Listed below are T cell receptor beta chains from one sample, sequenced in a study of vaccination and CD4 T cells after COVID-19. Antigen specificity for these receptors is unknown. Each CDR3 protein gets one entry after TCRdb re-called the PCR reads with MiXCR. The data show around 10,000 distinct CDR3 sequences, roughly 56% seen once. Material: CD4+ T cells from blood, cultured in vitro. Receptors were obtained from a human donor who had recovered from COVID-19. The CDR3 runs from the conserved cysteine through the conserved F or W. Rows give clone size only sometimes, using once, few, many, or a class for an expanded clone.

clone_size | v_call | cdr3_aa
- | TRBV30 | CAWSIGGGLGSDTQYF
- | TRBV28 | CASSFWTGVTSPLHF
- | TRBV12-3/TRBV12-4 | CASILTSGGAHGELFF
- | TRBV12-3/TRBV12-4 | CASSLSPGPPYNEQFF
few | TRBV20-1 | CSAPGRGDYGYTF
- | TRBV7-2 | CASSSGGQGVISFF
- | TRBV6-5 | CASSYGTRYEQYF
- | TRBV6-1 | CASSRRGSAFF
- | TRBV19 | CASSMVETGAAGRGYTF
- | TRBV27 | CASRLHYSGTGAYEQYF
few | TRBV6-5 | CASSYPSRGNYGYTF
few | TRBV6-5 | CASSYRSSADTQYF
few | TRBV6-1 | CASSLSGQGNSPLHF
- | TRBV11-2 | CATSDLESSYNEQFF
- | TRBV30 | CAWTPGEDTQYF
- | TRBV7-8 | CASSLGAMVRETQYF
few | TRBV2 | CASIIHANTEAFF
- | TRBV10-3 | CAISDKWKHYGYTF
- | TRBV24-1 | CATSDPPGTGELFF
- | TRBV20-1 | CSARQGNIQYF
- | TRBV12-3/TRBV12-4 | CASIGPNYGYTF
few | TRBV7-9 | CAVGSGGTRTEAFF
- | TRBV6-1 | CASSRAGTGFRNEQFF
- | TRBV19 | CASTTGGYNSPLHF